This T cell receptor (beta chain) was recorded in a study of graft-versus-host responses after intestinal transplantation. Whole-study context: Each recipient received a multivisceral, liver-intestinal, or isolated intestinal graft.

Clones were sequenced by immunoSEQ multiplex PCR, and TCRdb holds only the in-frame ones, with some missing. Here the sample spans about 130,000 clones, around 90% being singletons. Trimming stripped 6 bases from V and 7 bases from J, with 18 bases between. Germline assignment: CDR1 MDHEN and CDR2 SYDVKM. The CDR3 contains 15 residues. Notes on this clone: What it binds is not known.

This chain links TRBV28 with TRBJ2-2, with a possible D match to TRBD2 (6 bases). Sequenced here: unstimulated CD4+ T cells sorted from spleen or lymph node cells, sampled before intestinal transplant. This TCR came from a human donor who received an intestinal transplant. This CDR3 is CASSLLAPKVGELFF. The DNA of the CDR3 is TGTGCCAGCAGCCTCCTAGCGCCTAAAGTCGGGGAGCTGTTTTTT.